This TCR beta chain was profiled in a study of OX40 agonist ivuxolimab in advanced cancers. As for the study in general: Partial responses were achieved by three patients, one with hepatocellular carcinoma and two with cutaneous melanoma.

Assay: immunoSEQ multiplex PCR; the TCRdb copy retains only in-frame clones and omits some. The sample holds around 99,000 clones; 90% are singletons and the top ten take approximately 0.16%. Trimming took 0 bases from V and 4 from J; bases not matched to a gene: 2. Germline V lookup: CDR1 SGHRS, CDR2 YFSETQ. The CDR3 runs to 14 residues. The sequence was obtained from an adult with an advanced solid tumor such as melanoma, head and neck, liver or kidney cancer. The source material was CD4+ or CD8+ T cells sorted from blood, sampled in a trial of the OX40 agonist ivuxolimab. The chain has TRBV5-1 and TRBJ1-2, with TRBD1 matching 8 bases. CDR3 nucleotides: TGCGCCAGCAGCTTGGAGGGACAGGCCTATGGCTACACCTTC. Encoded protein: CASSLEGQAYGYTF.